The 23 T cell receptor beta chains below all came from one sample that was sequenced in a study of blood T cell repertoires in COVID-19. The data were produced by immunoSEQ multiplex PCR, yet TCRdb's version contains in-frame clones alone and is incomplete. Of roughly 310,000 clones listed, over 85% are singletons. Sequencing was done on a sample of PBMCs or T cells enriched from blood (not recorded which). These receptors were obtained from a man aged 55 to 70 who had recovered from COVID-19.

The chain recombines TRBV19 with TRBJ1-5; 7 bases fit TRBD1. The CDR3 has 17 residues. The J segment lost 3 bases and the V segment lost 3 bases, leaving 11 bases of the junction unmatched. Germline V gene data show CDR1 as LNHDA and CDR2 as SQIVND (reference sequence). The CDR3 nucleotides are TGTGCCAGTAGTATCCCCTACGACAGGGAAGCCAATCAGCCCCAGCATTTT. Protein sequence: CASSIPYDREANQPQHF.

The gene calls are TRBV5-1 and TRBJ1-2; 8 bases fit TRBD1. J was trimmed by 4 bases and V by 3 bases; bases with no gene match: 5. The CDR3 is 14 residues long. CDR1 is SGHRS and CDR2 is YFSETQ in the germline V gene. The CDR3 DNA follows: TGCGCCAGCAGCTCGAAAGGACAGGGCTATGGCTACACCTTC. Residues: CASSSKGQGYGYTF.

This chain uses TRBV12-5 with TRBJ2-7; 8 bases are a match to TRBD1. The CDR3 is 12 amino acids. The V and J ends lost 6 bases and 5 bases, in that order; junction bases with no gene match: 3. In germline, CDR1 is LGHNT, CDR2 FRNRAP. The CDR3 sequence: CASGLQGDEQYF. CDR3 in DNA: TGTGCTAGTGGGCTACAGGGGGACGAGCAGTACTTC.

This clone was observed a single time. The chain employs TRBV25-1 and TRBJ2-7; tentative D call: TRBD2 (5 bases). This CDR3 comprises 14 residues. Trimming left V 6 bases short and J 1 base short, with 13 bases between. Per germline, CDR1 MGHDK and CDR2 SYGVNS. In DNA, the CDR3 is TGTGCCAGCAGCGCCCGGGGAAGTTCCTACGAGCAGTACTTC. Its protein is CASSARGSSYEQYF.

V is TRBV3-1 (or the pseudogene TRBV3-2) and J is TRBJ1-3; a weak D match, TRBD1 (5 bases). V was cut by 4 bases and J by 5 bases, with 18 bases left in between. The CDR3 has 16 residues. Germline lookup yields CDR1 LGHDT and CDR2 YNNKEL (reference sequence). The CDR3 DNA is TGTGCCAGCAGCCGTTCATCACCGGGGGTTAGAAACACCATATATTTT. Residues: CASSRSSPGVRNTIYF.

The chain has TRBV5-6 and TRBJ1-5; a weak D match, TRBD1 (5 bases). V was shortened by 4 bases and J by 5 bases, with 10 bases between the two germline ends. Germline V gene data show CDR1 as SGHDT and CDR2 as YYEEEE. The CDR3 sequence is 13 residues long. The CDR3: CASSAGLDQPQHF. DNA for the CDR3: TGTGCCAGCAGCGCGGGGCTTGATCAGCCCCAGCATTTT. Using reference TRBV5-6 and TRBJ1-5 for the parts outside the CDR3, the full variable domain is DAGVTQSPTHLIKTRGQQVTLRCSPKSGHDTVSWYQQALGQGPQFIFQYYEEEERQRGNFPDRFSGHQFPNYSSELNVNALLLGDSALYLCASSAGLDQPQHFGDGTRLSIL.

Only a few counts were recorded for this clone. The chain recombines TRBV4-2 with TRBJ1-2, with TRBD1 identical over 7 bases. Trimming cost V 0 bases and J 2 bases; bases outside gene matches: 6. Germline lookup yields CDR1 LGHNA and CDR2 YNFKEQ. CDR3 length: 16 amino acids. Written as DNA, the CDR3 is TGTGCCAGCAGCCAAGAATTTGGGACAGCGAACTATGGCTACACCTTC. It translates to CASSQEFGTANYGYTF.

This clone was observed once. The chain employs TRBV11-3 and TRBJ1-1, with no clear D. CDR3 length equals 11 residues. V was clipped by 3 bases and J by 6 bases, with 5 bases between them. Per germline, CDR1 SGHNT and CDR2 YENEEA. The CDR3 loop is CASSFNSEAFF. In DNA, the CDR3 is TGTGCCAGCAGCTTCAATTCTGAAGCTTTCTTT. The full variable domain, in which reference TRBV11-3 and TRBJ1-1 provide the parts outside the CDR3, is EAGVVQSPRYKIIEKKQPVAFWCNPISGHNTLYWYLQNLGQGPELLIRYENEEAVDDSQLPKDRFSAERLKGVDSTLKIQPAELGDSAVYLCASSFNSEAFFGQGTRLTVV.

This chain links TRBV18 with TRBJ1-2; possible D gene TRBD1, 5 bases. The CDR3 length is 14 residues. The V end was cut by 3 bases, the J end by 3 bases, with 11 bases between. CDR1 is KGHSH and CDR2 is LQKENI in the germline V gene. CDR3 bases: TGTGCCAGCTCACCGACAGACCTGGACTATGGCTACACCTTC. Its translation is CASSPTDLDYGYTF.

This clone was counted only a few times. This chain connects TRBV6-5 to TRBJ2-1; 9 bases match TRBD2. The CDR3 totals 15 residues. The germline CDR1 and CDR2 sequences are MNHEY and SVGAGI. Trimming cost V 6 bases and J 7 bases; bases outside gene matches: 10. The CDR3 coding sequence is TGTGCCAGCAGACCTCCGGGACTAGCATGGAATGAGCAGTTCTTC. It translates to CASRPPGLAWNEQFF.

The rearrangement links TRBV6-5 to TRBJ1-3; D is unresolved. The ends were cut back, 6 bases at V and 5 bases at J, with 17 bases in the middle. CDR1 MNHEY and CDR2 SVGAGI come from the germline V gene. The CDR3 covers 15 residues. CDR3: CASRREEAVRNTIYF. The CDR3 nucleotides read TGTGCCAGCAGAAGGGAGGAAGCGGTTAGAAACACCATATATTTT.

This clone was seen more than once but under ten times. The V and J genes are TRBV11-2 and TRBJ2-1; TRBD1 matches 11 bases. Germline V gene sequence: CDR1 SGHAT, CDR2 FQNNGV. The CDR3 sequence is 15 residues long. V gave up 5 bases and J gave up 4 bases; unmatched junction bases: 4. The CDR3 spells CASSIGQGAYNEQFF. In DNA, the CDR3 is TGTGCCAGCAGCATCGGACAGGGGGCGTACAATGAGCAGTTCTTC.

The rearrangement joins TRBV6-6 to TRBJ1-1; D is unresolved. The V gene's germline CDR1 is MNHNY and CDR2 SVGAGI (reference sequence). Between the trimmed V and J ends, which lost 10 bases and 1 base, there was a span of 10 bases. The CDR3 covers 12 residues. The chain's CDR3 is CATMQANTEAFF. CDR3 in DNA: TGTGCCACCATGCAGGCGAACACTGAAGCTTTCTTT.

This chain uses TRBV4-2 with TRBJ1-6; D gene uncertain. The CDR3 is 17 residues long. V lost 1 base, J lost 0 bases, and 10 bases lay in between. Germline V gene data show CDR1 as LGHNA and CDR2 as YNFKEQ. For the CDR3, the DNA is TGTGCCAGCAGCCAAGTCGCGTTCGGCTCCTATAATTCACCCCTCCACTTT. Its translation is CASSQVAFGSYNSPLHF.

The genes are TRBV6-5 and TRBJ1-1; no reliable D call. The CDR3 runs to 12 residues. The V gene's germline CDR1 is MNHEY and CDR2 SVGAGI. Trimming shortened V by 5 bases and J by 0 bases, and 4 bases separated the two germline ends. This CDR3 reads CASSQVNTEAFF. DNA of the CDR3: TGTGCCAGCAGTCAGGTGAACACTGAAGCTTTCTTT.

The CDR3 bases are TGTGCCAGCAGTTGGACCCAGGACAGGGATAACTATGGCTACACCTTC. This translates into CASSWTQDRDNYGYTF. The gene calls are TRBV6-2 or TRBV6-3 and TRBJ1-2; 8 bases map to TRBD1. Germline V gene data show CDR1 as MNHEY and CDR2 as SVGEGT. The V segment lost 4 bases and the J segment 1 base; nucleotides outside the gene matches: 8. The CDR3 is 16 residues long.

The genes are TRBV14 and TRBJ2-1; D unresolved. Germline CDR1 is SGHDN and CDR2 is FVKESK. Deletions cut 0 bases from V and 3 bases from J, with 6 bases between. The CDR3 extends over 14 amino acids. Here the CDR3 reads CASSQDSGYNEQFF. The DNA of the CDR3 is TGTGCCAGCAGCCAAGATTCAGGCTACAATGAGCAGTTCTTC. Combining the CDR3 with reference TRBV14 and TRBJ2-1 gives the whole variable domain EAGVTQFPSHSVIEKGQTVTLRCDPISGHDNLYWYRRVMGKEIKFLLHFVKESKQDESGMPNNRFLAERTGGTYSTLKVQPAELEDSGVYFCASSQDSGYNEQFFGPGTRLTVL.

This chain links TRBV6-2 or TRBV6-3 with TRBJ1-2; unclear D gene. CDR1 and CDR2 (germline): MNHEY, SVGEGT. There are 11 residues in the CDR3. The V end lost 6 bases, the J end lost 8 bases, and 10 bases lay between the germline ends. As DNA, the CDR3 is TGTGCCAGCAGCCATGGGAGCGGCTACACCTTC. Encoded protein: CASSHGSGYTF.

The CDR3 bases are TGCGCCAGCAGCTTACCATGGGGCGAGGATGAAGCTTTCTTT. It translates to CASSLPWGEDEAFF. The chain couples TRBV5-1 to TRBJ1-1, with D possibly being TRBD1 (5 bases). V lost 2 bases and J lost 7, with 15 bases in between. The CDR3 extends over 14 amino acids. Germline loops: CDR1 SGHRS, CDR2 YFSETQ.

The chain carries TRBV9 and TRBJ2-2; maybe TRBD2 (7 bases). The CDR3 covers 18 residues. Looked up from germline, CDR1 is SGDLS and CDR2 is YYNGEE. V was cut by 0 bases and J by 4 bases, with 19 bases left in between. CDR3 amino acids: CASSVVGGAASSTGELFF. The CDR3, as DNA: TGTGCCAGCAGCGTAGTAGGGGGGGCAGCTTCGAGCACCGGGGAGCTGTTTTTT.

This sequence joins TRBV19 and TRBJ2-3, with TRBD2 identical over 13 bases. CDR1 is LNHDA, CDR2 SQIVND, per germline (reference sequence). Germline trimming cut 6 bases from V and 0 bases from J; bases unmatched to any gene: 9. CDR3 size: 18 residues. CDR3 protein: CASSAGTSGDISTDTQYF. CDR3 in DNA: TGTGCCAGTAGCGCCGGGACTAGCGGGGATATTAGCACAGATACGCAGTATTTT.

This chain joins TRBV7-8 and TRBJ2-1; D remains unclear. In germline, CDR1 is SGHVS, CDR2 FQNEAQ. V lost 10 bases and J lost 2, with 12 bases in between. There are 13 residues in the CDR3. For the CDR3, the DNA is TGTGCCACGAATGTTGGAGCCTACAATGAGCAGTTCTTC. It yields the protein CATNVGAYNEQFF.

This clone was detected once. CDR3 protein: CASSSVYRDNEQFF. The CDR3 coding sequence is TGTGCCAGCAGCTCTGTCTACAGGGACAATGAGCAGTTCTTC. The rearrangement joins TRBV7-2 to TRBJ2-1; tentative D call: TRBD1 (6 bases). Germline V gene lookup returns CDR1 SGHTA and CDR2 FQGNSA. This CDR3 is built from 14 residues. Trimming pared 4 bases from V and 5 bases from J, leaving 12 bases between.